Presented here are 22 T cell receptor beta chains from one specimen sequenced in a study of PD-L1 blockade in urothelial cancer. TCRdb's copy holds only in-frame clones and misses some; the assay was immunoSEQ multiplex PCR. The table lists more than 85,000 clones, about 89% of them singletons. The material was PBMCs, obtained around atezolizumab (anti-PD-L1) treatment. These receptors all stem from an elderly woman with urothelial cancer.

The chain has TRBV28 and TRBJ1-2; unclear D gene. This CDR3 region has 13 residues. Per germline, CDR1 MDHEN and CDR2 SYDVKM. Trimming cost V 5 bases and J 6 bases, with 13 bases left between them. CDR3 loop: CASSPGLRDGYTF. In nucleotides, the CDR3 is TGTGCCAGCAGTCCCGGGCTGAGGGATGGCTACACCTTC.

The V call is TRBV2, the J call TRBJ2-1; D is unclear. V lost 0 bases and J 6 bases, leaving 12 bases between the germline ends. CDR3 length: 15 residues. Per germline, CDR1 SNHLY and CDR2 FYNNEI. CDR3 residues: CASSEASRIGNEQFF. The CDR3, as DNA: TGTGCCAGCAGTGAAGCCTCTAGAATAGGCAATGAGCAGTTCTTC.

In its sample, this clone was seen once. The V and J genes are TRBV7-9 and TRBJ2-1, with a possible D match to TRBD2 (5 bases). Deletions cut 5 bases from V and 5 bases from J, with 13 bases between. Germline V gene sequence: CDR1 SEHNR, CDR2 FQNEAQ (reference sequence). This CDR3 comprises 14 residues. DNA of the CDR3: TGTGCCAGCAGCGCGGAGAGGGCCCACAATGAGCAGTTCTTC. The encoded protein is CASSAERAHNEQFF.

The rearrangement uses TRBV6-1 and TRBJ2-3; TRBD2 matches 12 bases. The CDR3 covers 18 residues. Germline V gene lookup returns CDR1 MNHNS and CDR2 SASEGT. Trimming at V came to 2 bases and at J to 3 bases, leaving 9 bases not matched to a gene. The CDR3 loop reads CASSEPLLAGGSTDTQYF. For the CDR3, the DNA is TGTGCCAGCAGTGAACCCCTACTAGCGGGAGGTAGTACAGATACGCAGTATTTT.

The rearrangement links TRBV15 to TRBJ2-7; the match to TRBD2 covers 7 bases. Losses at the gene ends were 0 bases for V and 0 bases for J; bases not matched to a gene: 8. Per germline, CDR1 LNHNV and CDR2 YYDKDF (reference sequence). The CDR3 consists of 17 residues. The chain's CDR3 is CATSRDRGGSLSYEQYF. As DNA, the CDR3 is TGTGCCACCAGCAGAGATCGTGGCGGGAGCCTCTCCTACGAGCAGTACTTC. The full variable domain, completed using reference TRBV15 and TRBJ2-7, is DAMVIQNPRYQVTQFGKPVTLSCSQTLNHNVMYWYQQKSSQAPKLLFHYYDKDFNNEADTPDNFQSRRPNTSFCFLDIRSPGLGDTAMYLCATSRDRGGSLSYEQYFGPGTRLTVT.

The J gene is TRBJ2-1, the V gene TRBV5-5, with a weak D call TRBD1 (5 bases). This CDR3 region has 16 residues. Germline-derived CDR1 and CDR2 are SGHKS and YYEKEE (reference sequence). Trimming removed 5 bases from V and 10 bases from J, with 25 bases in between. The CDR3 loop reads CASRDPAYGAMEEQFF. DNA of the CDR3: TGTGCCAGCAGGGACCCCGCCTATGGGGCTATGGAGGAGCAGTTCTTC. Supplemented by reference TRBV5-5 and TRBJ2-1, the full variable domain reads DAGVTQSPTHLIKTRGQQVTLRCSPISGHKSVSWYQQVLGQGPQFIFQYYEKEERGRGNFPDRFSARQFPNYSSELNVNALLLGDSALYLCASRDPAYGAMEEQFFGPGTRLTVL.

CDR3 in DNA: TGTGCCTGGAGTGTGGGAGGCGCCACAGATACGCAGTATTTT. Encoded protein: CAWSVGGATDTQYF. The rearrangement uses TRBV30 and TRBJ2-3; tentatively, D is TRBD2 (6 bases). The CDR3 loop spans 14 amino acids. With 0 bases removed from V and 2 bases from J, the gap between germline ends came to 9 bases. Germline V gene data show CDR1 as GTSNPN and CDR2 as SVGIG (reference sequence).

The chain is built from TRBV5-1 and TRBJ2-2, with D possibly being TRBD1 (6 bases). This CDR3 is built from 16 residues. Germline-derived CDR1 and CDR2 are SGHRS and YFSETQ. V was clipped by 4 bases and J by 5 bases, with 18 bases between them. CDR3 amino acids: CASSITTPQGTGELFF. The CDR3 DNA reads TGCGCCAGCAGCATAACTACACCCCAGGGGACCGGGGAGCTGTTTTTT.

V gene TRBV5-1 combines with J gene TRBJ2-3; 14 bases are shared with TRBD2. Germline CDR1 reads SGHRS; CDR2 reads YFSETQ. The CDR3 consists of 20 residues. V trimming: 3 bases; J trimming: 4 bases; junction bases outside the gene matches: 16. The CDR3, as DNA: TGCGCCAGCAGCTCGCCCGGGACTAGCGGGAGTTCAGGTGGAGCAGATACGCAGTATTTT. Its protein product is CASSSPGTSGSSGGADTQYF.

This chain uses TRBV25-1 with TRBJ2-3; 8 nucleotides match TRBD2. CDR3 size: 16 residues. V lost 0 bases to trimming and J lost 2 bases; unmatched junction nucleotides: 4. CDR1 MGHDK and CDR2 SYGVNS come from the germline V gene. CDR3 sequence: CASSEYRAGATDTQYF. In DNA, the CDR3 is TGTGCCAGCAGTGAATATCGAGCGGGAGCCACAGATACGCAGTATTTT.

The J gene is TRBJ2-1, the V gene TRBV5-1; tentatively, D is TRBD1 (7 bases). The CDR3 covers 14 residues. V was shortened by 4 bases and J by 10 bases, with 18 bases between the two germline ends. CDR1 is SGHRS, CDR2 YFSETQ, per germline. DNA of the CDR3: TGCGCCAGCAGCGTAACCCAGGGGGGCTGGGAGCAGTTCTTC. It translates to CASSVTQGGWEQFF.

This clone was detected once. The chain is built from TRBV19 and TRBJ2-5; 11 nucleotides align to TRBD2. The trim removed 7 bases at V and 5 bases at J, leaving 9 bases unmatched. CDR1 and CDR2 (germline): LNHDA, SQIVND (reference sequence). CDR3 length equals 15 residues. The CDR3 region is CASTYGTSGGETQYF. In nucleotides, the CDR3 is TGTGCCAGTACTTACGGGACTAGCGGTGGGGAGACCCAGTACTTC.

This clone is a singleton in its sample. The CDR3 sequence: CALAGQETQYF. CDR3 DNA: TGTGCCTTAGCGGGACAAGAGACCCAGTACTTC. This chain connects TRBV30 to TRBJ2-5; 8 positions match TRBD2. Germline lookup yields CDR1 GTSNPN and CDR2 SVGIG (reference sequence). V was clipped by 7 bases and J by 2 bases; unmatched bases: 0. The CDR3 is made up of 11 amino acids.

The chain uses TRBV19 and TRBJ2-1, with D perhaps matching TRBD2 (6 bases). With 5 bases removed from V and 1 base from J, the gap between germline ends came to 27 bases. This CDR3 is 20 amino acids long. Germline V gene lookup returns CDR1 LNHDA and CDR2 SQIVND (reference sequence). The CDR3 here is CASSFRVNAPGRRSYNEQFF. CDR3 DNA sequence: TGTGCCAGTAGTTTCCGGGTCAACGCCCCGGGGAGGAGGTCCTACAATGAGCAGTTCTTC.

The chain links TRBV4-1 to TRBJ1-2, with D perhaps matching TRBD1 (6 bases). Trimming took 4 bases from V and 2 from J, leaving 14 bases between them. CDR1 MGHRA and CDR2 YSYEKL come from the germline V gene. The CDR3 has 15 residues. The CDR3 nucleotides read TGCGCCAGCAGCCCTACTGGACAGTCCAACTATGGCTACACCTTC. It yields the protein CASSPTGQSNYGYTF.

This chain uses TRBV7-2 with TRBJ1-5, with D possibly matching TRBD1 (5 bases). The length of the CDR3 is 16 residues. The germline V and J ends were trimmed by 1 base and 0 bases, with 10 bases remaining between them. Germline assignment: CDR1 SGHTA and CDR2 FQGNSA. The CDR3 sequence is CASSLVDSYSNQPQHF. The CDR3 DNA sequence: TGTGCCAGCAGCTTAGTTGACAGTTATAGCAATCAGCCCCAGCATTTT.

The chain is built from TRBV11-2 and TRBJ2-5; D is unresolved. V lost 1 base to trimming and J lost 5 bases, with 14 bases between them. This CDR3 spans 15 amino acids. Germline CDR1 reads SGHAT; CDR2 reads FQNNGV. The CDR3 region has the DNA TGTGCCAGCAGCTTAGGGGCCACGCCCGTGGAGACCCAGTACTTC. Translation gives CASSLGATPVETQYF.

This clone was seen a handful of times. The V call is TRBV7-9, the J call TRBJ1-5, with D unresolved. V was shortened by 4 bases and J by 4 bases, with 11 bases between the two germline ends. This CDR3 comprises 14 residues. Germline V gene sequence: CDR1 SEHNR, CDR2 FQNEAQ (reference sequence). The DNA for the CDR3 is TGTGCCAGCAGCTCCCCGGGATCTAATCAGCCCCAGCATTTT. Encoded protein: CASSSPGSNQPQHF.

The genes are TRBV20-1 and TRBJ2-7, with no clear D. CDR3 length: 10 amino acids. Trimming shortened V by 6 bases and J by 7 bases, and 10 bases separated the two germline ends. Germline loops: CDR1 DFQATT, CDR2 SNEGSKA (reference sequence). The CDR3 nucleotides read TGCAGTGCCACCGGGTGGGAGCAGTACTTC. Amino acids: CSATGWEQYF.

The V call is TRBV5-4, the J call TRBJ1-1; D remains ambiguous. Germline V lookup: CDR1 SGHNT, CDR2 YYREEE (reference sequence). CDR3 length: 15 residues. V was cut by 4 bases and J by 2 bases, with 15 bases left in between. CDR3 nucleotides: TGTGCCAGCAGCCCGGACTTGACGGCAAACACTGAAGCTTTCTTT. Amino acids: CASSPDLTANTEAFF.

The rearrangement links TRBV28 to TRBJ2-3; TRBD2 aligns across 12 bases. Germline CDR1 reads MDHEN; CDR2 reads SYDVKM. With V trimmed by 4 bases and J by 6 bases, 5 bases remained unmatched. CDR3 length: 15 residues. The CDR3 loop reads CASSSRTSGRDTQYF. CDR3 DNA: TGTGCCAGCAGTTCAAGAACTAGCGGGAGGGATACGCAGTATTTT. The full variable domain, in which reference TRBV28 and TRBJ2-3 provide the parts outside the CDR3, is DVKVTQSSRYLVKRTGEKVFLECVQDMDHENMFWYRQDPGLGLRLIYFSYDVKMKEKGDIPEGYSVSREKKERFSLILESASTNQTSMYLCASSSRTSGRDTQYFGPGTRLTVL.

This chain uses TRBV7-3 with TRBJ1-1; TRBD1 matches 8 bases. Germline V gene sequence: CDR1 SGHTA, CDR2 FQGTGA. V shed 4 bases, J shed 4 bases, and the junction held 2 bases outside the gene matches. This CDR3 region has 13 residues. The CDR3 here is CASSSQGGTEAFF. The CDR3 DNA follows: TGTGCCAGCAGCTCACAGGGGGGCACTGAAGCTTTCTTT.